Following are 32 T cell receptor beta chains from one sample sequenced in a study of shared clonotypes between healthy human individuals. Using immunoSEQ multiplex PCR, the repertoire was profiled, and TCRdb retains in-frame clones only, with some absent. The table has 2.5 million or so clones, around 94% seen once. Sample: naive CD4+ T cells sorted from blood. Noted subset: CD45RA+ positively selected. These TCRs come from a man aged 18 to 35 in good health.

The rearrangement uses TRBV5-6 and TRBJ2-7, with D unclear. Germline V gene data show CDR1 as SGHDT and CDR2 as YYEEEE. Deletions cut 0 bases from V and 0 bases from J, with 4 bases between. CDR3 length: 13 amino acids. The CDR3: CASSLVDSYEQYF. CDR3 in DNA: TGTGCCAGCAGCTTGGTCGACTCCTACGAGCAGTACTTC.

This clone was found once. The V call is TRBV2, the J call TRBJ1-5, with D tentatively TRBD1 (5 bases). The CDR3 sequence is 16 residues long. Germline values: CDR1 SNHLY, CDR2 FYNNEI. With 6 bases removed from V and 7 bases from J, the gap between germline ends came to 22 bases. The CDR3 region is CASSPGRQGGFQPQHF. CDR3 bases: TGTGCCAGCAGCCCCGGTAGGCAGGGTGGTTTCCAGCCCCAGCATTTT.

The rearrangement uses TRBV2 and TRBJ1-2; D gene uncertain. Trimming took off 2 bases at V and 0 bases at J, with 7 bases between the two ends. Germline V gene lookup returns CDR1 SNHLY and CDR2 FYNNEI. The CDR3 spans 14 residues. The CDR3 DNA is TGTGCCAGCAGTGAATCCAGACCTAACTATGGCTACACCTTC. Amino acids: CASSESRPNYGYTF.

The chain recombines TRBV4-3 with TRBJ2-7; a possible D gene is TRBD2 (6 bases). CDR3 length: 16 amino acids. The germline V gene encodes CDR1 LGHNA and CDR2 YSLEER. V gave up 4 bases and J gave up 5 bases, with 21 bases separating them. The DNA for the CDR3 is TGCGCCAGCAGCCCAAGACTCGGGAGTGAGGTCAACGAGCAGTACTTC. Translating gives CASSPRLGSEVNEQYF.

The V call is TRBV5-1, the J call TRBJ2-7; a possible D gene is TRBD1 (5 bases). The germline V and J ends were trimmed by 3 bases and 3 bases, with 7 bases remaining between them. The CDR3 sequence is 12 residues long. The germline V gene has CDR1 SGHRS and CDR2 YFSETQ. The DNA of the CDR3 is TGCGCCAGCAGCTCCGGACACTACGAGCAGTACTTC. Its translation is CASSSGHYEQYF.

The chain couples TRBV2 to TRBJ1-1; D possibly corresponds to TRBD1 (5 bases). CDR3 length: 13 amino acids. Deletions cut 7 bases from V and 5 bases from J, with 14 bases between. The V gene's germline CDR1 is SNHLY and CDR2 FYNNEI. The CDR3 loop reads CASIVLRGTEAFF. Here the CDR3 DNA reads TGTGCCAGCATCGTCTTACGGGGGACTGAAGCTTTCTTT.

The V gene is TRBV10-3, the J gene TRBJ1-1; D is uncertain. V was cut by 5 bases and J by 1 base, with 11 bases left in between. Germline V gene lookup returns CDR1 ENHRY and CDR2 SYGVKD. This CDR3 has 14 amino acids. The CDR3 protein is CAISPSSGNTEAFF. CDR3 nucleotides: TGTGCCATCAGTCCATCCTCTGGGAACACTGAAGCTTTCTTT.

The rearrangement links TRBV6-5 to TRBJ2-3, with TRBD2 matching over 7 bases. The ends lost 4 bases at V and 7 bases at J; junction bases unmatched: 8. CDR1 is MNHEY and CDR2 is SVGAGI in the germline V gene. The CDR3 runs 14 residues. Here the CDR3 DNA reads TGTGCCAGCAGTTCCCTAGCGGTGGGGAATACGCAGTATTTT. This encodes CASSSLAVGNTQYF.

The rearrangement links TRBV2 to TRBJ2-2; 9 positions agree with TRBD1. The J segment lost 4 bases and the V segment lost 3 bases, leaving 12 bases of the junction unmatched. Germline CDR1 and CDR2: SNHLY and FYNNEI. The CDR3 has 18 residues. The CDR3 DNA reads as TGTGCCAGCAGTGAGTACGGGACAGGGAGAGGGAGCACCGGGGAGCTGTTTTTT. Residues: CASSEYGTGRGSTGELFF.

CDR3 DNA: TGCGCCAGCAGCTTGGTCCGTCACGGCAGCAATCAGCCCCAGCATTTT. Its translation is CASSLVRHGSNQPQHF. The chain links TRBV5-1 to TRBJ1-5, with D unclear. Trimming shortened V by 0 bases and J by 1 base, and 11 bases separated the two germline ends. The CDR3 has 16 residues. Germline values: CDR1 SGHRS, CDR2 YFSETQ. Full variable domain (remainder filled in from reference TRBV5-1 and TRBJ1-5): KAGVTQTPRYLIKTRGQQVTLSCSPISGHRSVSWYQQTPGQGLQFLFEYFSETQRNKGNFPGRFSGRQFSNSRSEMNVSTLELGDSALYLCASSLVRHGSNQPQHFGDGTRLSIL.

This chain links TRBV10-3 with TRBJ2-7; the match to TRBD1 covers 8 bases. The V gene end was trimmed by 7 bases and the J gene end by 2 bases; junction bases not matched to a gene: 4. The CDR3 is 13 amino acids. The germline V gene encodes CDR1 ENHRY and CDR2 SYGVKD. The CDR3 coding sequence is TGTGCCATCACTGGACAGGGTCCCTACGAGCAGTACTTC. Its translation is CAITGQGPYEQYF.

This rearrangement joins TRBV2 to TRBJ1-5; D may be TRBD1 (6 bases). V was shortened by 6 bases and J by 4 bases, with 16 bases between the two germline ends. The CDR3 covers 15 residues. CDR1 and CDR2 (germline): SNHLY, FYNNEI. CDR3 DNA sequence: TGTGCCAGCAGAGGAGGGACATCCAAAAATCAGCCCCAGCATTTT. Residues: CASRGGTSKNQPQHF.

This sequence joins TRBV6-5 and TRBJ1-1; a possible D gene is TRBD1 (6 bases). The CDR3 has 13 residues. CDR1 and CDR2 from the germline V gene are MNHEY and SVGAGI. The V end lost 9 bases, the J end lost 5 bases, and 16 bases lay between the germline ends. CDR3: CASTGKDRTEAFF. The CDR3 region has the DNA TGTGCCAGTACAGGGAAGGATAGGACTGAAGCTTTCTTT.

The chain recombines TRBV29-1 with TRBJ2-2; 11 nucleotides line up with TRBD1. Germline V CDR1 and CDR2: SQVTM, ANQGSEA. The CDR3 runs to 15 residues. Trimming at V came to 2 bases and at J to 7 bases, leaving 6 bases not matched to a gene. The CDR3 nucleotides are TGCAGCGTTGAAACGGACAGGGGGCGGGGCGGGGAGCTGTTTTTT. Translation gives CSVETDRGRGGELFF.

The chain joins TRBV5-1 to TRBJ2-2, with a possible D match to TRBD2 (6 bases). CDR1 is SGHRS, CDR2 YFSETQ, per germline. The CDR3 has 13 amino acids. Trimming shortened V by 3 bases and J by 7 bases, and 10 bases separated the two germline ends. CDR3 DNA: TGCGCCAGCAGCTGGGACTTTAACGGGGAGCTGTTTTTT. Translated, it gives CASSWDFNGELFF.

As regards this clone: The sample carries other DNA sequences with the same CDR3. The rearrangement links TRBV6-6 to TRBJ2-3; D is undetermined. With 4 bases removed from V and 6 bases from J, the gap between germline ends came to 17 bases. Germline-derived CDR1 and CDR2 are MNHNY and SVGAGI (reference sequence). This CDR3 contains 15 residues. The CDR3 reads CASSSTGGSTDTQYF. DNA of the CDR3: TGTGCCAGCAGTTCGACCGGTGGCTCAACCGATACGCAGTATTTT.

V gene TRBV2 combines with J gene TRBJ2-2, with TRBD1 identical over 7 bases. With 5 bases clipped from V and 5 bases from J, the junction kept 8 bases outside the gene matches. The germline gives CDR1 SNHLY, CDR2 FYNNEI. CDR3 size: 15 residues. The CDR3 DNA is TGTGCCAGCAGTCCAAGGGACAGCTTGACCGGGGAGCTGTTTTTT. This gives the protein CASSPRDSLTGELFF.

The rearrangement joins TRBV19 to TRBJ1-2; D not certain. This CDR3 spans 14 amino acids. V was cut by 5 bases and J by 2 bases, with 12 bases left in between. Germline CDR1 LNHDA, CDR2 SQIVND (reference sequence). This chain's CDR3 is CASSATGKNYGYTF. The DNA for the CDR3 is TGTGCCAGTAGTGCTACGGGGAAGAACTATGGCTACACCTTC.

The chain combines TRBV6-6 with TRBJ2-7; the match to TRBD1 covers 7 bases. There are 13 residues in the CDR3. The V gene end was trimmed by 7 bases and the J gene end by 2 bases; junction bases not matched to a gene: 5. Germline V CDR1 and CDR2: MNHNY, SVGAGI (reference sequence). The CDR3 region is CASIKGQPYEQYF. The CDR3 nucleotides are TGTGCCAGCATAAAGGGACAGCCCTACGAGCAGTACTTC.

The table lists this clone with a count of one. The rearrangement joins TRBV6-6 to TRBJ1-4; D is undetermined. The V gene lost 0 bases and the J gene lost 3 bases, with 8 bases spanning the gap. The CDR3 loop spans 15 amino acids. In germline, CDR1 is MNHNY, CDR2 SVGAGI (reference sequence). The CDR3 coding sequence is TGTGCCAGCAGTTACTCTGGCAGGTCTAATGAAAAACTGTTTTTT. Translated: CASSYSGRSNEKLFF.

The chain has TRBV5-1 and TRBJ2-3; weak D call: TRBD2 (5 bases). Germline V gene sequence: CDR1 SGHRS, CDR2 YFSETQ. The CDR3 extends over 11 amino acids. The germline V and J ends were trimmed by 7 bases and 4 bases, with 7 bases remaining between them. For the CDR3, the DNA is TGCGCCAGCGCGGACTCAGATACGCAGTATTTT. Translation: CASADSDTQYF. The variable domain in full, completed from reference TRBV5-1 and TRBJ2-3, reads KAGVTQTPRYLIKTRGQQVTLSCSPISGHRSVSWYQQTPGQGLQFLFEYFSETQRNKGNFPGRFSGRQFSNSRSEMNVSTLELGDSALYLCASADSDTQYFGPGTRLTVL.

In this sample, this clone turned up once. The genes are TRBV14 and TRBJ1-2, with D tentatively TRBD1 (5 bases). Trimming took 5 bases from V and 4 from J, leaving 17 bases between them. The CDR3 sequence is 15 residues long. CDR1 is SGHDN, CDR2 FVKESK, per germline. The CDR3 DNA is TGTGCCAGCAGCGACCTCTCCGGGGGATCCTATGGCTACACCTTC. This translates into CASSDLSGGSYGYTF.

The chain combines TRBV7-8 with TRBJ2-7, with a possible D match to TRBD2 (6 bases). Germline values: CDR1 SGHVS, CDR2 FQNEAQ. The CDR3 has 14 amino acids. The V gene lost 5 bases and the J gene lost 1 base, with 12 bases spanning the gap. The CDR3 spells CASSTLRGSYEQYF. The CDR3 DNA is TGTGCCAGCAGCACCCTGCGGGGATCCTACGAGCAGTACTTC.

V is TRBV14 and J is TRBJ1-6; no clear D gene. Per germline, CDR1 SGHDN and CDR2 FVKESK. The V and J ends lost 3 bases and 8 bases respectively, with 14 bases between them. This CDR3 is 15 amino acids long. CDR3 nucleotide sequence: TGTGCCAGCAGCCATACCTTAGGCGTCGATTCACCCCTCCACTTT. Its protein product is CASSHTLGVDSPLHF.

V usage is TRBV7-9 and J usage is TRBJ1-2; D is unresolved. Germline V gene lookup returns CDR1 SEHNR and CDR2 FQNEAQ (reference sequence). Trimming took off 2 bases at V and 3 bases at J, with 7 bases between the two ends. The CDR3 is 13 amino acids. The CDR3 protein is CASSLNGDYGYTF. CDR3 DNA: TGTGCCAGCAGCTTAAATGGGGACTATGGCTACACCTTC.

V and J are TRBV25-1 and TRBJ1-4; D call uncertain. CDR1 MGHDK and CDR2 SYGVNS come from the germline V gene. Trimming removed 2 bases from V and 4 bases from J, with 14 bases in between. The CDR3 is 16 amino acids. The CDR3 bases are TGTGCCAGCAGTGAAGGCTCAAACAGTCGTAATGAAAAACTGTTTTTT. Protein product: CASSEGSNSRNEKLFF.

The genes are TRBV7-2 and TRBJ2-3; 8 nucleotides match TRBD2. CDR3 length: 15 residues. CDR1 is SGHTA and CDR2 is FQGNSA in the germline V gene. The ends lost 1 base at V and 2 bases at J; junction bases unmatched: 2. The CDR3 here is CASSLELAVTDTQYF. The CDR3 bases are TGTGCCAGCAGCTTAGAACTAGCGGTCACAGATACGCAGTATTTT.

As regards this clone: Different DNA sequences within this sample yield the same CDR3. The V and J genes are TRBV30 and TRBJ1-4; D may be TRBD1 (6 bases). CDR3 length equals 14 residues. Trimming removed 0 bases from V and 8 bases from J, with 13 bases in between. Germline V gene lookup returns CDR1 GTSNPN and CDR2 SVGIG (reference sequence). The CDR3: CAWSVGGLREKLFF. The CDR3 DNA is TGTGCCTGGAGTGTGGGGGGGCTTAGAGAAAAACTGTTTTTT.

The chain combines TRBV9 with TRBJ1-4; 9 nucleotides line up with TRBD1. In germline, CDR1 is SGDLS, CDR2 YYNGEE. V gave up 0 bases and J gave up 8 bases; unmatched junction bases: 20. CDR3 length: 20 amino acids. For the CDR3, the DNA is TGTGCCAGCAGCGTAGCTGGCGGGACAGGGACGGGGGGTCTTAAGGAAAAACTGTTTTTT. The encoded protein is CASSVAGGTGTGGLKEKLFF.

The chain couples TRBV18 to TRBJ1-4; 7 bases agree with TRBD1. V gave up 5 bases and J gave up 3 bases; unmatched junction bases: 12. The CDR3 has 17 amino acids. Per germline, CDR1 KGHSH and CDR2 LQKENI. In DNA form, the CDR3 reads TGTGCCAGCTCAGCACTCATCCAAGGGGGCTCTAATGAAAAACTGTTTTTT. This translates into CASSALIQGGSNEKLFF.

The DNA of the CDR3 is TGTGCCAGCAGCCAAGCGGCGGGGACTGAAGCTTTCTTT. Translation gives CASSQAAGTEAFF. The chain joins TRBV14 to TRBJ1-1; no firm D call. The CDR3 extends over 13 amino acids. CDR1 is SGHDN and CDR2 is FVKESK in the germline V gene. V was shortened by 1 base and J by 5 bases, with 8 bases between the two germline ends.

V gene TRBV10-1 combines with J gene TRBJ2-1; D may be TRBD2 (6 bases). V lost 3 bases, J lost 0 bases, and 6 bases lay in between. This CDR3 is 14 amino acids long. Germline V CDR1 and CDR2: WNHNN, SYGVQD (reference sequence). CDR3 sequence reads: CASSDSGSYNEQFF. The CDR3 DNA sequence: TGCGCCAGCAGTGATAGCGGCTCCTACAATGAGCAGTTCTTC.